This T cell receptor (beta chain) was sequenced for a study of control samples from healthy donors and cancer patients. Assay used: immunoSEQ multiplex PCR; TCRdb lists only in-frame clones, some missing. The sample has approximately 100,000 clones; approximately 84% are singletons. The material sequenced was PBMCs. The clonotype comes from a man between 70 and 80 years old with lung cancer.

In DNA, the CDR3 is TGTGCCAGCAGCCAAGATTATCGGGTCTTCTCGTCACCCCTCCACTTT. Protein: CASSQDYRVFSSPLHF. The chain links TRBV14 to TRBJ1-6; no definite D call. The CDR3 contains 16 residues. Germline CDR1 SGHDN, CDR2 FVKESK. V lost 0 bases to trimming and J lost 10 bases, with 16 bases between them.